The TCR beta chain described here comes from a study of blood T cell repertoires in COVID-19. Whole-study context: Sites across the United States, Italy and Spain contributed samples from acute and convalescent COVID-19. PBMCs, B-cell-depleted T cells, or T cells provided the cDNA or gDNA that made up the material.

As handled by the study authors: Nucleated cell number was recorded as an estimate derived from reference gene primer amplification. Libraries were prepared by immunoSEQ multiplex PCR; TCRdb keeps only in-frame clonotypes and omits some of them. V and J calls and clone size are those listed in that table; D and trimming were worked out from the DNA. This repertoire shows about 170,000 clones, around nine tenths found once; its top ten account for about 2.5%. This CDR3 has 15 residues. CDR1 and CDR2 from the germline V gene are MNHEY and SMNVEV (reference sequence). V trimming: 5 bases; J trimming: 4 bases; junction bases outside the gene matches: 5. Enrolled during active infection, Seattle patients were then followed longitudinally.

The chain carries TRBV27 and TRBJ2-2; 9 positions match TRBD1. Specimen: peripheral blood. This clonotype was sampled from a woman older than 75 with COVID-19, enrolled during active disease. The chain's CDR3 is CASSPQGARTGELFF. The CDR3 bases are TGTGCCAGCAGTCCACAGGGGGCGCGCACCGGGGAGCTGTTTTTT.